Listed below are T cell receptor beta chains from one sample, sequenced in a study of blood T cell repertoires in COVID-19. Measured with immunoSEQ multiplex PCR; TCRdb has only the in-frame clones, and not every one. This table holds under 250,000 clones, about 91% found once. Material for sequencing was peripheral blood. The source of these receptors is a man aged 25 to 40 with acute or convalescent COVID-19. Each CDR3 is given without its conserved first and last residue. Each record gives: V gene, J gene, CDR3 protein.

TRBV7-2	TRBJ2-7	ASRRQSLSYEQY
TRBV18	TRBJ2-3	ASRTAPDTDTQY
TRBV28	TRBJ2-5	ASSLTQGTQY
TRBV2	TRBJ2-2	ASSVAREPGELF
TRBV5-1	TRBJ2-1	ASSLELAGVIEQF
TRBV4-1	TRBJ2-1	ASSLPGSIHEQF
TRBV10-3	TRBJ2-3	ASRDTFTDTQY
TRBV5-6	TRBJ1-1	ASSGWTGGGTEAF
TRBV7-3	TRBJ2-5	ASSRDRDETQY
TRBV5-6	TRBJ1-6	ASSLTGIYNSPLH
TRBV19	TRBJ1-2	ASKTRDRGQIYT
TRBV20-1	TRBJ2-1	SASVLATGDEQF
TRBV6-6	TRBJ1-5	ASTGSWNQPQH
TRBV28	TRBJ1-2	AASVGTGNYGYT
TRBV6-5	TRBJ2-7	ASSYSGTAVYEQY
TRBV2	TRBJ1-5	ASSWGQPQH
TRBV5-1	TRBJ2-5	ASSLAQGIQETQY
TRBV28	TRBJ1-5	ASSPTGTGRMEPQH